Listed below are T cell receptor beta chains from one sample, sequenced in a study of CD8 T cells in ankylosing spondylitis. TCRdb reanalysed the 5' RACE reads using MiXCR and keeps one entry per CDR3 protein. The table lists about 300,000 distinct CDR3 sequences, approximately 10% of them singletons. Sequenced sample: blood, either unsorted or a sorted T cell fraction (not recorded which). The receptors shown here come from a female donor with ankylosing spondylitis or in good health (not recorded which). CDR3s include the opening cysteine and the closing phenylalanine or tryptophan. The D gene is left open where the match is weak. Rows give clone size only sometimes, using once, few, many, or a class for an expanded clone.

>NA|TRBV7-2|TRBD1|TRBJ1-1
CASSLGGGRYTEAFF
TGTGCCAGCAGCTTAGGAGGGGGCCGGTACACTGAAGCTTTCTTT
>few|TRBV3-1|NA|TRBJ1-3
CASSQDGGTGRLGSGNTIYF
TGTGCCAGCAGCCAAGACGGTGGAACAGGCCGACTAGGATCTGGAAACACCATATATTTT
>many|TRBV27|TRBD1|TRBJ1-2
CASRRSGDRENYGYTF
TGTGCCAGCAGACGATCTGGGGACAGGGAGAACTATGGCTACACCTTC
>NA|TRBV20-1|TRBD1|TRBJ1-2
CSARSPGTGVSDGYTF
TGCAGTGCTAGAAGCCCCGGGACAGGGGTCTCTGATGGCTACACCTTC
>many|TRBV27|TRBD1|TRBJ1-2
CASSDGTGGNYGYTF
TGTGCCAGCAGTGACGGGACAGGGGGAAACTATGGCTACACCTTC
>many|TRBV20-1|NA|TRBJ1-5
CSAGTGASNQPQHF
TGCAGTGCCGGAACGGGAGCAAGCAATCAGCCCCAGCATTTT
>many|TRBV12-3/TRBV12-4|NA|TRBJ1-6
CASSLRESPLHF
TGTGCCAGCAGTTTACGAGAATCACCCCTCCACTTT
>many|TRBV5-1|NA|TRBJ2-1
CASSLGNEQFF
TGTGCCAGCAGTTTGGGAAATGAGCAGTTCTTC
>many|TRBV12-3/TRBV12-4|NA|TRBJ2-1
CASSLLAEPGNEQFF
TGTGCCAGCAGTTTACTCGCGGAACCGGGGAATGAGCAGTTCTTC
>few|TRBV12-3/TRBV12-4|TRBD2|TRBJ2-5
CASSYRTSWGDQYF
TGTGCCAGCAGTTATCGGACTAGCTGGGGAGACCAGTACTTC
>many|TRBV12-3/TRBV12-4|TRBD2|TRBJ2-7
CASRFSGRSYEQYF
TGTGCCAGCAGATTTAGCGGGAGGAGCTACGAGCAGTACTTC
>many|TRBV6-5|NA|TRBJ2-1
CASSYLDAGSAEQFF
TGTGCCAGCAGTTACTTAGATGCGGGAAGTGCTGAGCAGTTCTTC
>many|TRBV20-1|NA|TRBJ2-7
CSARGDEQYF
TGCAGTGCTAGAGGAGACGAGCAGTACTTC
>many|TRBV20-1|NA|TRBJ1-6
CSARVGQEIGSPLHF
TGCAGTGCTAGAGTTGGGCAGGAGATAGGGTCACCCCTCCACTTT
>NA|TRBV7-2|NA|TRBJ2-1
CASSLAGLVENEQFF
TGTGCCAGCAGCTTAGCGGGCCTGGTGGAGAATGAGCAGTTCTTC
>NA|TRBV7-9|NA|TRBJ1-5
CASSLAHGGNQPQHF
TGTGCCAGCAGCTTAGCGCATGGTGGCAATCAGCCCCAGCATTTT